This entry describes one T cell receptor (beta chain). Its target is unknown. This sample is drawn from a study of cytomegalovirus exposure and HLA in healthy donors. General study findings and limits: Rarity marked most TCR sequences, yet some public TCRs occurred in many donors. Clusters of TCRs from the first cohort tended to co-occur in the 100 to 150 validation repertoires (as a later analysis found).

The table came from immunoSEQ multiplex PCR; TCRdb's copy has only in-frame clones and leaves some out. The sample lists hundreds of thousands of clones, around 87% occurring once. CDR3 length: 14 amino acids. Germline V lookup: CDR1 PRHDT, CDR2 FYEKMQ (reference sequence). V lost 2 bases, J lost 8 bases, and 13 bases lay in between. V is TRBV13 and J is TRBJ2-1; D may be TRBD2 (5 bases). Sequences were obtained from PBMCs. The receptor was isolated from a woman aged 18-35 years in good health and CMV-seropositive. The CDR3 protein is CASSLTGILDEQFF. The CDR3 bases are TGTGCCAGCAGCTTAACCGGGATCTTAGATGAGCAGTTCTTC.